The clone carrying this TCR beta chain was seen at least ten times. The data were obtained in a study of early T cells in non-severe SARS-CoV-2 infection. Whole-study context: Chains were not paired, and sequencing was done on bulk RNA from unsorted whole blood.

MiXCR, run by TCRdb on the 5' RACE reads, gives a single entry per CDR3 protein. The sample holds tens of thousands of distinct CDR3 sequences, less than 5% seen once. V was clipped by 5 bases and J by 6 bases, with 13 bases between them. The CDR3 runs 14 residues. Per the germline V gene, CDR1 is SGHTA and CDR2 is FQGNSA. This TCR was sampled from an adult who was a healthcare worker with PCR-confirmed SARS-CoV-2 infection or an uninfected control (not recorded which). The sequenced material came from whole blood. V usage is TRBV7-2 and J usage is TRBJ2-2; D might be TRBD2 (5 bases). The CDR3 loop is CASSRGSNPGELFF. The CDR3 nucleotides read TGTGCCAGCAGCCGTGGGAGTAATCCCGGGGAGCTGTTTTTT.